This is a list of T cell receptor beta chains from one sample in a study of blood T cell repertoires in COVID-19. Method: immunoSEQ multiplex PCR; TCRdb's copy keeps in-frame clones and lacks some. The sample lists around 440,000 clones; more than 70% were seen once. Input material: peripheral blood. Receptor source: a woman in her fifties or sixties with COVID-19, enrolled during active disease. The CDR3 runs from the conserved cysteine through the conserved F or W. A D gene is named only where the DNA matches it firmly. Clone size is not always given. Where it is, it says once, few, many or a class for expanded clones.

>.|.|TRBV4-2|TRBJ1-5
CASSQEPGGRDQPQHF
TGTGCCAGCAGCCAGGAACCGGGAGGAAGGGATCAGCCCCAGCATTTT
>few|.|TRBV29-1|TRBJ1-2
CSVEDRGLTGLGGYTF
TGCAGCGTTGAAGATAGGGGTCTAACAGGTCTTGGAGGCTACACCTTC
>.|.|TRBV6-5|TRBJ2-6
CASSYEDSGANVLTF
TGTGCCAGCAGTTATGAGGACTCTGGGGCCAACGTCCTGACTTTC
>.|.|TRBV6-5|TRBJ1-1
CASLRVPEAFF
TGTGCCAGCCTCAGGGTACCTGAAGCTTTCTTT
>.|TRBD1|TRBV13|TRBJ2-7
CASRQGRTSEQYF
TGTGCCAGCAGACAGGGGCGTACTTCGGAGCAGTACTTC
>few|.|TRBV6-6|TRBJ1-1
CASSRAGVDTEAFF
TGTGCCAGCAGTCGGGCAGGGGTGGACACTGAAGCTTTCTTT
>.|.|TRBV5-1|TRBJ1-1
CASSLEVTAEAFF
TGCGCCAGCAGCTTGGAAGTTACGGCTGAAGCTTTCTTT
>.|TRBD1|TRBV6-5|TRBJ1-3
CASSRDSSGNTIYF
TGTGCCAGCAGTCGGGACAGCTCTGGAAACACCATATATTTT
>few|TRBD1|TRBV6-2/TRBV6-3|TRBJ2-7
CASSYTGQGLNEQYF
TGTGCCAGCAGTTACACTGGACAGGGGCTGAACGAGCAGTACTTC
>.|TRBD1|TRBV24-1|TRBJ1-6
CATSDSNRTGYNSPLHF
TGTGCCACCAGTGACTCGAACCGGACAGGCTATAATTCACCCCTCCACTTT
>.|.|TRBV6-5|TRBJ1-3
CASASGLNTIYF
TGTGCCAGCGCCTCAGGCTTAAACACCATATATTTT
>.|.|TRBV29-1|TRBJ1-2
CSLRRRGYTF
TGCAGCTTGAGGAGGCGAGGCTACACCTTC
>.|TRBD2|TRBV9|TRBJ2-3
CASSVGHGGNTDTQYF
TGTGCCAGCAGCGTAGGACACGGGGGGAACACAGATACGCAGTATTTT
>few|.|TRBV3-1/TRBV3-2|TRBJ1-6
CASSSPGRYSPLHF
TGTGCCAGCAGCTCTCCCGGGAGATATTCACCCCTCCACTTT
>.|TRBD1|TRBV5-1|TRBJ1-2
CASSPGTGDGYTF
TGCGCCAGCAGCCCTGGGACAGGGGATGGCTACACCTTC
>.|.|TRBV5-1|TRBJ2-1
CASSRDNYNEQFF
TGCGCCAGCAGCCGGGACAACTACAATGAGCAGTTCTTC
>.|.|TRBV25-1|TRBJ2-5
CASSEPGSETQYF
TGTGCCAGCAGTGAACCAGGGTCGGAGACCCAGTACTTC
>.|TRBD1|TRBV2|TRBJ2-2
CASSDDRVSGELFF
TGTGCCAGCAGCGACGACAGGGTATCCGGGGAGCTGTTTTTT
>once|TRBD2|TRBV5-4|TRBJ2-5
CASSFGGEGGETQYF
TGTGCCAGCAGCTTCGGCGGGGAGGGAGGGGAGACCCAGTACTTC
>.|TRBD1|TRBV5-1|TRBJ2-5
CASSTGTGQETQYF
TGCGCCAGCAGCACGGGGACAGGACAAGAGACCCAGTACTTC
>.|.|TRBV30|TRBJ1-5
CAWSVSGVANQPQHF
TGTGCCTGGAGTGTATCGGGGGTAGCGAATCAGCCCCAGCATTTT
>.|TRBD1|TRBV18|TRBJ2-7
CASSPQDRAIRSYEQYF
TGTGCCAGCTCACCACAGGACAGGGCGATACGCTCCTACGAGCAGTACTTC
>few|.|TRBV29-1|TRBJ1-5
CSVEAGDGEPQHF
TGCAGCGTTGAGGCAGGGGACGGGGAGCCCCAGCATTTT
>.|TRBD1|TRBV12-5|TRBJ1-5
CASGPGTGNQPQHF
TGTGCTAGTGGTCCCGGGACAGGGAATCAGCCCCAGCATTTT
>.|.|TRBV29-1|TRBJ1-1
CSVDKGTEAFF
TGCAGCGTTGACAAGGGGACTGAAGCTTTCTTT
>.|.|TRBV9|TRBJ2-3
CASSATSSRTDTQYF
TGTGCCAGCAGCGCCACTAGTTCCCGCACAGATACGCAGTATTTT
>.|.|TRBV6-6|TRBJ1-2
CASSRDRNYGYTF
TGTGCCAGCAGCCGCGACAGGAACTATGGCTACACCTTC
>.|.|TRBV28|TRBJ1-2
CASSSPSGAGRGGYTF
TGTGCCAGCAGTTCCCCCTCTGGGGCAGGGCGTGGTGGCTACACCTTC
>.|.|TRBV18|TRBJ1-2
CASSLAGGNYGYTF
TGTGCCAGCTCACTTGCGGGGGGAAACTATGGCTACACCTTC
>.|.|TRBV18|TRBJ2-7
CASSRGPDLAYEQYF
TGTGCCAGCTCCCGCGGCCCCGACTTAGCCTACGAGCAGTACTTC
>.|TRBD1|TRBV19|TRBJ2-7
CACSPGTGGPYEQYF
TGTGCCTGCTCCCCAGGGACAGGGGGACCCTACGAGCAGTACTTC
>.|.|TRBV14|TRBJ2-3
CASRAKQGKVDTQYF
TGTGCCAGCAGGGCGAAACAGGGAAAGGTAGATACGCAGTATTTT
>.|.|TRBV9|TRBJ2-1
CASSVGAPGEQFF
TGTGCCAGCAGCGTAGGAGCCCCCGGTGAGCAGTTCTTC
>.|TRBD1|TRBV10-2|TRBJ1-1
CASRPGQGGYTEAFF
TGCGCCAGCAGGCCGGGACAGGGGGGCTACACTGAAGCTTTCTTT
>.|.|TRBV18|TRBJ1-1
CASSPQALAEAFF
TGTGCCAGCTCACCACAGGCTCTAGCTGAAGCTTTCTTT
>.|.|TRBV19|TRBJ2-5
CASSIMGGRRETQYF
TGTGCCAGTAGTATAATGGGGGGGCGTAGAGAGACCCAGTACTTC
>.|.|TRBV7-2|TRBJ2-7
CASSLMDSYEQYF
TGTGCCAGCAGCTTAATGGACAGCTACGAGCAGTACTTC